Shown below are 2 T cell receptor beta chains from a single sample sequenced in a study of shared clonotypes between healthy human individuals. Clones were read by immunoSEQ multiplex PCR, and TCRdb kept only the in-frame ones, dropping some. The table shows 600,000 to 700,000 clones, with roughly 73% occurring only once. Sequenced input: memory CD4+ T cells sorted from blood. Described subset: CD45RA-negative fraction. The receptor set was obtained from a woman in her 30s in good health.

The genes are TRBV25-1 and TRBJ2-6; TRBD1 matches at 8 bases. V was clipped by 2 bases and J by 2 bases; unmatched bases: 8. The CDR3 runs to 18 residues. Germline V gives CDR1 MGHDK, CDR2 SYGVNS. CDR3 nucleotide sequence: TGTGCCAGCAGTGAAGGGGGAGGACAGGGAGCTGGGGCCAACGTCCTGACTTTC. Protein product: CASSEGGGQGAGANVLTF.

This chain joins TRBV18 and TRBJ1-2; TRBD1 aligns across 12 bases. CDR1 and CDR2 (germline): KGHSH, LQKENI. J was trimmed by 6 bases and V by 3 bases; bases with no gene match: 5. This CDR3 is 15 amino acids long. The chain's CDR3 is CASSPRDRGQDGYTF. The CDR3 DNA is TGTGCCAGCTCACCCCGGGACAGGGGGCAGGATGGCTACACCTTC.